The rows below give T cell receptor beta chains drawn from one sample of a study of blood T cell repertoires in COVID-19. The protocol was immunoSEQ multiplex PCR, while the TCRdb copy is restricted to in-frame clones and leaves out a portion. The sample lists 250,000 or so clones; over 75% were seen once. Sequencing was done on a sample of PBMCs or T cells enriched from blood (not recorded which). These receptor sequences come from a woman in her 40s who had been exposed to COVID-19. CDR3s include the opening cysteine and the closing phenylalanine or tryptophan. Each record gives: CDR3 length, clone size, D gene, J gene, V gene, CDR3 protein, CDR3 DNA. D genes are given only for firm matches. The size of a clone is reported for some rows only, either as once, few or many, or as a class for expanded clones.

14	-	-	TRBJ1-5	TRBV27	CASSYRSIGGAQHF	TGTGCCAGCAGTTATCGTTCTATAGGGGGGGCCCAGCATTTT
15	once	-	TRBJ2-5	TRBV3-1/TRBV3-2	CASSQDRHPGVTQYF	TGTGCCAGCAGCCAAGACAGACACCCAGGGGTGACCCAGTACTTC
13	-	-	TRBJ1-1	TRBV27	CASSLASGWEAFF	TGTGCCAGCAGTTTAGCGTCCGGGTGGGAAGCTTTCTTT
18	-	TRBD1	TRBJ2-2	TRBV5-6	CASSLFPGTEINTGELFF	TGTGCCAGCAGCTTATTCCCCGGGACAGAGATCAACACCGGGGAGCTGTTTTTT
13	-	-	TRBJ1-2	TRBV12-3/TRBV12-4	CASSFRDSYGYTF	TGTGCCAGCAGTTTCCGGGACTCCTATGGCTACACCTTC
16	-	TRBD2	TRBJ2-3	TRBV24-1	CATSGRSSGVTDTQYF	TGTGCCACCAGCGGGAGGTCTAGCGGGGTCACAGATACGCAGTATTTT
17	-	-	TRBJ1-3	TRBV5-1	CASSLNTAGTFGNTIYF	TGCGCCAGCAGCTTGAACACTGCCGGGACATTTGGAAACACCATATATTTT
15	-	-	TRBJ1-3	TRBV19	CASGPGGEVGNTIYF	TGTGCCAGCGGGCCGGGAGGCGAGGTTGGAAACACCATATATTTT
12	-	-	TRBJ1-4	TRBV19	CASSMAGVKLFF	TGTGCCAGTAGTATGGCGGGGGTAAAACTGTTTTTT
14	-	-	TRBJ2-3	TRBV25-1	CASTNGGARDTQYF	TGTGCCAGCACCAATGGAGGGGCCAGAGATACGCAGTATTTT
13	-	-	TRBJ1-1	TRBV30	CAWSPQGYTEAFF	TGTGCCTGGAGTCCCCAGGGTTACACTGAAGCTTTCTTT
13	-	-	TRBJ2-2	TRBV19	CASSGVINGELFF	TGTGCCAGTAGCGGGGTTATTAACGGGGAGCTGTTTTTT
15	-	-	TRBJ1-1	TRBV7-9	CASSPPGLPGTEAFF	TGTGCCAGCAGCCCCCCGGGTCTCCCGGGCACTGAAGCTTTCTTT
15	once	-	TRBJ2-1	TRBV5-1	CASSLFPGSRDEQFF	TGTGCCAGCAGCTTGTTTCCCGGGAGCAGGGATGAGCAGTTCTTC
17	-	TRBD1	TRBJ2-6	TRBV4-1	CASSQWMTGYGANVLTF	TGCGCCAGCAGCCAATGGATGACAGGGTACGGGGCCAACGTCCTGACTTTC
13	-	TRBD1	TRBJ1-1	TRBV5-5	CASSLAATGVFIF	TGTGCCAGCAGCTTGGCTGCGACAGGGGTATTCATATTT
18	-	TRBD1	TRBJ1-6	TRBV11-3	CASSTGQVRSSGNSPLHF	TGTGCCAGCAGCACGGGACAGGTCCGCTCTAGTGGTAATTCACCCCTCCACTTT
16	-	-	TRBJ2-7	TRBV27	CASSYLGTSSSYEQYF	TGTGCCAGCAGTTATTTGGGGACATCGTCCTCCTACGAGCAGTACTTC
16	-	-	TRBJ2-1	TRBV2	CASSALGQIGLWEQFF	TGTGCCAGCAGTGCTTTGGGGCAGATAGGCCTTTGGGAGCAGTTCTTC
12	-	-	TRBJ2-2	TRBV18	CASSPATGELFF	TGTGCCAGCTCACCGGCCACCGGGGAGCTGTTTTTT
15	-	TRBD1	TRBJ1-4	TRBV19	CASSPGQVPNEKLFF	TGTGCCAGTAGTCCAGGACAGGTCCCAAATGAAAAACTGTTTTTT
14	-	-	TRBJ2-1	TRBV5-6	CASRFQGGGNEQFF	TGTGCCAGCAGGTTCCAGGGAGGGGGTAATGAGCAGTTCTTC
13	-	TRBD1	TRBJ1-2	TRBV7-9	CASSPGQLYGYTF	TGTGCCAGCAGCCCGGGACAGCTCTATGGCTACACCTTC
15	once	-	TRBJ1-1	TRBV4-3	CASSQDRAGDTEAFF	TGCGCCAGCAGCCAAGACAGGGCTGGTGACACTGAAGCTTTCTTT
15	-	-	TRBJ2-2	TRBV5-1	CASSLFRGGTGELFF	TGTGCCAGCAGCTTGTTCCGTGGGGGGACCGGGGAGCTGTTTTTT
15	once	-	TRBJ1-4	TRBV19	CASISFGAGEEKLFF	TGTGCCAGTATTAGCTTTGGGGCAGGGGAAGAAAAACTGTTTTTT
11	-	-	TRBJ2-5	TRBV20-1	CSAIKRETQYF	TGCAGTGCTATAAAGAGGGAGACCCAGTACTTC
16	-	TRBD1	TRBJ2-1	TRBV7-3	CASSPFGQGVRNEQFF	TGTGCCAGCAGCCCTTTCGGACAGGGGGTTCGTAATGAGCAGTTCTTC
12	-	-	TRBJ1-1	TRBV29-1	CSVARGRTEAFF	TGCAGCGTTGCAAGGGGGAGAACTGAAGCTTTCTTT
15	-	-	TRBJ1-1	TRBV28	CASSLRSGRYTEAFF	TGTGCCAGCAGTTTAAGAAGCGGCAGGTACACTGAAGCTTTCTTT
14	-	TRBD1	TRBJ1-2	TRBV28	CASSTTTGGYGYTF	TGTGCCAGCAGCACGACAACAGGGGGCTATGGCTACACCTTC
13	-	TRBD2	TRBJ2-1	TRBV19	CATSAGVEYEQFF	TGTGCCACCTCTGCGGGAGTAGAGTATGAGCAGTTCTTC
15	-	TRBD1	TRBJ1-4	TRBV5-1	CASSVRQGSGEKLFF	TGTGCCAGCAGCGTGAGACAGGGTAGTGGTGAAAAACTGTTTTTT
13	-	TRBD1	TRBJ2-5	TRBV2	CASSTDRAETQYF	TGTGCCAGCAGTACAGACAGGGCAGAGACCCAGTACTTC
14	-	-	TRBJ2-2	TRBV29-1	CSVGKNSNTGELFF	TGCAGCGTTGGAAAGAACAGCAACACCGGGGAGCTGTTTTTT
20	-	TRBD1	TRBJ2-1	TRBV18	CASSPWGTENPQFSYNEQFF	TGTGCCAGCTCACCTTGGGGGACAGAAAACCCCCAGTTCTCCTACAATGAGCAGTTCTTC
15	-	-	TRBJ2-1	TRBV4-2	CASSQWPQGPGGQFF	TGTGCCAGCAGCCAATGGCCGCAGGGCCCCGGGGGGCAGTTCTTC
14	-	TRBD1	TRBJ2-7	TRBV19	CASSKVGQSYEQYF	TGTGCCAGTAGTAAGGTGGGACAGTCCTACGAGCAGTACTTC
13	-	-	TRBJ1-6	TRBV9	CASNAGQGTPLHF	TGTGCCAGCAACGCGGGCCAGGGGACACCCCTCCACTTT
12	-	-	TRBJ1-4	TRBV6-2/TRBV6-3	CASSYSGEKLFF	TGTGCCAGCAGTTATTCCGGGGAAAAACTGTTTTTT
16	-	-	TRBJ1-4	TRBV5-8	CASSSGTGRNNEKLFF	TGTGCCAGCAGCTCCGGGACCGGGAGGAATAATGAAAAACTGTTTTTT
14	-	-	TRBJ2-5	TRBV5-1	CASSFAGQQETQYF	TGCGCCAGCAGCTTCGCGGGGCAGCAAGAGACCCAGTACTTC
15	few	TRBD2	TRBJ2-3	TRBV10-3	CATDGGGSETDTQYF	TGTGCCACCGATGGAGGCGGGAGTGAAACAGATACGCAGTATTTT
14	-	TRBD1	TRBJ1-1	TRBV4-1	CASSTRQGDTEAFF	TGCGCCAGCAGCACCCGACAGGGGGACACTGAAGCTTTCTTT
16	-	TRBD2	TRBJ2-1	TRBV6-1	CASSEVEAGGPNEQFF	TGTGCCAGCAGTGAAGTGGAGGCGGGGGGGCCCAATGAGCAGTTCTTC
14	-	TRBD1	TRBJ2-7	TRBV27	CASSSVGTGGEQYF	TGTGCCAGCAGCTCCGTGGGTACAGGGGGCGAGCAGTACTTC
16	-	-	TRBJ2-4	TRBV19	CASSIGPNGVKNIQYF	TGTGCCAGTAGTATCGGCCCTAACGGGGTCAAAAACATTCAGTACTTC
15	-	-	TRBJ1-6	TRBV6-5	CASSYRGGGNSPLHF	TGTGCCAGCAGTTACCGCGGGGGCGGTAATTCACCCCTCCACTTT
13	-	TRBD1	TRBJ1-1	TRBV29-1	CSVSGTGDTEAFF	TGCAGCGTATCCGGGACAGGGGACACTGAAGCTTTCTTT
17	-	-	TRBJ1-5	TRBV7-2	CASSLVSGRSVNQPQHF	TGTGCCAGCAGCTTAGTCTCAGGTAGATCGGTTAATCAGCCCCAGCATTTT
13	few	-	TRBJ1-6	TRBV12-3/TRBV12-4	CASSLVVGSPLHF	TGTGCCAGCAGTTTAGTGGTTGGCTCACCCCTCCACTTT
15	once	TRBD1	TRBJ1-1	TRBV7-6	CASRNNRGMNTEAFF	TGTGCCAGCAGGAACAACAGGGGTATGAACACTGAAGCTTTCTTT
15	-	-	TRBJ2-1	TRBV19	CASSIGADGYNEQFF	TGTGCCAGTAGTATAGGAGCGGACGGTTACAATGAGCAGTTCTTC
15	-	TRBD1	TRBJ2-1	TRBV5-1	CASRRGQSSYNEQFF	TGTGCCAGCAGAAGGGGACAGAGCTCCTACAATGAGCAGTTCTTC
15	-	-	TRBJ1-5	TRBV7-8	CASSSDRHKGQPQHF	TGTGCCAGCAGCTCTGACAGGCATAAAGGTCAGCCCCAGCATTTT
13	-	-	TRBJ1-2	TRBV7-9	CASSLTPNYGYTF	TGTGCCAGCAGCTTGACACCTAACTATGGCTACACCTTC
17	-	TRBD1	TRBJ2-1	TRBV19	CASSPQPTGGEGSEQFF	TGTGCCAGTAGCCCTCAACCGACAGGGGGCGAGGGTAGTGAGCAGTTCTTC